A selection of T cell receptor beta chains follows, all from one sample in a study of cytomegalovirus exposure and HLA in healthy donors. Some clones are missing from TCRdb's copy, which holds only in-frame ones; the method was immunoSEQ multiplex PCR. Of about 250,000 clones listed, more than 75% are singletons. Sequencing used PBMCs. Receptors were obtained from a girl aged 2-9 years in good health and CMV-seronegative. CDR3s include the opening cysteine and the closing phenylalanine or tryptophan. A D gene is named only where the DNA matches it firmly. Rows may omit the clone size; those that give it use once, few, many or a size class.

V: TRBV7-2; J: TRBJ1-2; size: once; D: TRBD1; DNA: TGTGCCAGCAGCCGCCGACAGGGCCTGAACTATGGCTACACCTTC; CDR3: CASSRRQGLNYGYTF
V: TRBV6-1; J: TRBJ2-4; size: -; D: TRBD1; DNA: TGTGCCAGCGAGGGGGCAGCCAAAAACATTCAGTACTTC; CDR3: CASEGAAKNIQYF
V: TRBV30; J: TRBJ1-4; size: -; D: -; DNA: TGTGCCTCCCAGGGAATTCTAACTAATGAAAAACTATTTTTT; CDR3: CASQGILTNEKLFF
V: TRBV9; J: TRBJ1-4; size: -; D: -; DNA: TGTGCCAGCAGCGTAGCGGGGACTAATGAAAAACTGTTTTTT; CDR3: CASSVAGTNEKLFF
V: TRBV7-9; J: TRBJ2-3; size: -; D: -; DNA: TGTGCCAGCAGCTTGGGGCCTAACACAGATACGCAGTATTTT; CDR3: CASSLGPNTDTQYF
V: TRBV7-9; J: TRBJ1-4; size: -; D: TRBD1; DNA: TGTGCCACCGGGACAGAGTATCAGAGTGAAAAACTGTTTTTT; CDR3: CATGTEYQSEKLFF
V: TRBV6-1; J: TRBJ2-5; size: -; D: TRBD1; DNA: TGTGCCAGCAGCGCTCGCGGACAGGGGGAGGTTACCCAGTACTTC; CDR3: CASSARGQGEVTQYF
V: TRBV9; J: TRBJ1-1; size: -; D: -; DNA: TGTGCCAGCAGTTCCGGGGGGACCGGAGGATTGAACACTGAAGCTTTCTTT; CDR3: CASSSGGTGGLNTEAFF
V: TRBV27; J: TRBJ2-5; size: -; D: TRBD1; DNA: TGTGCCAGCAGTTCAAGGACAGGGCAAGAGACCCAGTACTTC; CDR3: CASSSRTGQETQYF
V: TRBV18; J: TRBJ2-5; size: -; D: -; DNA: TGTGCCAGCTCACCAAATCTAGAAGAGACCCAGTACTTC; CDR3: CASSPNLEETQYF
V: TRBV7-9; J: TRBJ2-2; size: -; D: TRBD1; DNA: TGTGCCAGCAGCTGGACAGGAAGCGGCACCGGGGAGCTGTTTTTT; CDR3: CASSWTGSGTGELFF
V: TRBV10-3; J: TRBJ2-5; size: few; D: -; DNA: TGTGCCAGCCGAGACAGTCAAGAGACCCAGTACTTC; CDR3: CASRDSQETQYF
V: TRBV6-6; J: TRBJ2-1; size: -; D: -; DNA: TGTGCCAGCAGTTACTCGCGGGAAGGATACAATGAGCAGTTCTTC; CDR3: CASSYSREGYNEQFF
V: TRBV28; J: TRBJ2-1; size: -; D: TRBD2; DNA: TGTGCCAGCAGACTAGCGGGAGGATTTGAGCAGTTCTTC; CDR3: CASRLAGGFEQFF
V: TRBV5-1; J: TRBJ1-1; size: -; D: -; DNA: TGCGCCAGCAGCTCCGGGACATCCCTGAACACTGAAGCTTTCTTT; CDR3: CASSSGTSLNTEAFF
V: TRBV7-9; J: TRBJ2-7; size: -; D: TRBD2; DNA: TGTGCCAGCAGCCCGACTAGCGGAACCTACGAGCAGTACTTC; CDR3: CASSPTSGTYEQYF
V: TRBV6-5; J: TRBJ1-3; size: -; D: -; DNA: TGTGCCAGCAGTTCGAACAGGGTCTCTGGAAACACCATATATTTT; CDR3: CASSSNRVSGNTIYF
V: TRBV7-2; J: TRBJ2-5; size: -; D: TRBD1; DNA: TGTGCCAGCAGCTCCCAGACAGGGATCGTGGAGACCCAGTACTTC; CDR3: CASSSQTGIVETQYF
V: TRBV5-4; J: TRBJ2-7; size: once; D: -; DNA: TGTGCCAGCAGCCCAAGGACTTATTCCTACGAGCAGTACTTC; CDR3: CASSPRTYSYEQYF
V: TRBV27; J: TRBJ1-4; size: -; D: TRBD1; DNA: TGTGCCAGCAGTCGAACCGGGACAGGGGGGGAAAAACTGTTTTTT; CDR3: CASSRTGTGGEKLFF
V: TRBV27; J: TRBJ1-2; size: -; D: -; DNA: TGTGCCAGCAGTCTCACCGGGGGTGACTATGGCTACACCTTC; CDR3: CASSLTGGDYGYTF
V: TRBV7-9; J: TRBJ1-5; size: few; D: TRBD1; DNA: TGTGCCAGCAGCGGGGACAGGGACCATCAGCCCCAGCATTTT; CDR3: CASSGDRDHQPQHF
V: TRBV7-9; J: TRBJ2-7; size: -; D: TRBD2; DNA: TGTGCCAGCAGCTTAGCGGGAGGGAAAGGCGAGCAGTACTTC; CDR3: CASSLAGGKGEQYF
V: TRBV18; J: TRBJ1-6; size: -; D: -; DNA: TGTGCCAGCTCAGCGGACAGTCTGAACCTTAATTCACCCCTCCACTTT; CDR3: CASSADSLNLNSPLHF
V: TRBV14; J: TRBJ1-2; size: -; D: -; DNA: TGTGCCAGCAGCCAAGCCACCAGGGACTGGGGCTATGGCTACACCTTC; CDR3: CASSQATRDWGYGYTF
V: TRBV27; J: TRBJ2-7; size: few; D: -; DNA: TGTGCCAGCAGTTTTAACAGCCGTTACTACGAGCAGTACTTC; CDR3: CASSFNSRYYEQYF
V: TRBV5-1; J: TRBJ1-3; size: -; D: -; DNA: TGCGCCAGCAGCTTAGCGGACTTGAGCTCTGGAAACACCATATATTTT; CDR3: CASSLADLSSGNTIYF
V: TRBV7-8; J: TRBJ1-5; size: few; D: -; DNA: TGTGCCAGCAGCTTAGAGTACGGGGGGGCATACCAGCCCCAGCATTTT; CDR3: CASSLEYGGAYQPQHF
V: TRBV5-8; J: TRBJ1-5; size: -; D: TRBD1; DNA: TGTGCCAGCAGCGCGGGACAGGGGAGCGGTCAGCCCCAGCATTTT; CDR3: CASSAGQGSGQPQHF
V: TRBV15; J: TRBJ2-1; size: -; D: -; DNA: TGTGCCACCAGCAGAGATCCGGCCAGCGACTCCTACAATGAGCAGTTCTTC; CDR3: CATSRDPASDSYNEQFF
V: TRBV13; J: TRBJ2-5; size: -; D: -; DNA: TGTGCCAGCAGCTCCCGCGGTCGGAACCAAGAGACCCAGTACTTC; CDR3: CASSSRGRNQETQYF
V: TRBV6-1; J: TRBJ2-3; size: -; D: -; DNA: TGTGCCAGCCGGTCCTTCTTACGGGACTCTTGGGCGCAGTATTTT; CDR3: CASRSFLRDSWAQYF
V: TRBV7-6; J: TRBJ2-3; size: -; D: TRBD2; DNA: TGTGCCAGCAGCTTAGATACCGGGGGGGGGATTACGCAGTATTTT; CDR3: CASSLDTGGGITQYF
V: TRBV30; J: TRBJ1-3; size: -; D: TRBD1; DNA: TGTGCCTGGAGCCGGACAGGCGATACTGGAAACACCATATATTTT; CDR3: CAWSRTGDTGNTIYF
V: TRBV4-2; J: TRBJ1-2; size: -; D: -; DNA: TGTGCCAGCAGCCAAGATCTACGGGGGGGCGGTGGCTACACCTTC; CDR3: CASSQDLRGGGGYTF
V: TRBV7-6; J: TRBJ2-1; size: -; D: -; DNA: TGTGCCAGCAGCTTAAGGGGAGGGGGATACAATGAGCAGTTCTTC; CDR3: CASSLRGGGYNEQFF
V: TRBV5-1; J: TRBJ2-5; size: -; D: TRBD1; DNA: TGCGCCAGCAGCCCAACCGGGACAGGGGAAGAGACCCAGTACTTC; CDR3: CASSPTGTGEETQYF
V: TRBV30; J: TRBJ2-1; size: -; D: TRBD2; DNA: TGTGCCTGGAGTCCGACTAGCGATAGTGAGCAGTTCTTC; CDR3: CAWSPTSDSEQFF
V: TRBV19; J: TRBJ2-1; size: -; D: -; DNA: TGTGCCAGTAGTAGGGGGGGGGCGTACAATGAGCAGTTCTTC; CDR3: CASSRGGAYNEQFF
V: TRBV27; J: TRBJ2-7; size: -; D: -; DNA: TGTGCCAGCTTTCAACAGGGTTCACGGACCTACGAGCAGTACTTC; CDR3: CASFQQGSRTYEQYF
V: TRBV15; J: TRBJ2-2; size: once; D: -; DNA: TGTGCCACCAGCAGAGAAGGGGAATTGAACACCGGGGAGCTGTTTTTT; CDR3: CATSREGELNTGELFF
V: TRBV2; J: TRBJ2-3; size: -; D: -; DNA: TGTGCCAGCAGTGATGGCGGGACAGATACGCAGTATTTT; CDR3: CASSDGGTDTQYF
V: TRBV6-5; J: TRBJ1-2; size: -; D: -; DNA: TGTGCCAGCAGTTACCCGGGAAACTATGGCTACACCTTC; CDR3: CASSYPGNYGYTF
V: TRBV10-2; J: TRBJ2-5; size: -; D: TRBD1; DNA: TGCGCCAGCAGTGAGTCGTACATGCCCGGGACAGGGAGCGAGACCCAGTACTTC; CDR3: CASSESYMPGTGSETQYF
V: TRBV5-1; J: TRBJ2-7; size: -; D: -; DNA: TGCGCCAGCAGCTTGGACCCAGGACTCTACGAGCAGTACTTC; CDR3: CASSLDPGLYEQYF
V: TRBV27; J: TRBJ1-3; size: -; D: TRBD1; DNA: TGTGCCAGCAGCCTCCAGGGGACAGGGTACTCTGGAAACACCATATATTTT; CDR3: CASSLQGTGYSGNTIYF
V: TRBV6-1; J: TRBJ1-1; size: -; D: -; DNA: TGTGCCAGCGCTTTCTGGGGCCTTCCGAACACTGAAGCTTTCTTT; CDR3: CASAFWGLPNTEAFF
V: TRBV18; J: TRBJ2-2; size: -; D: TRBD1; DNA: TGTGCCAGCTCAATACAGGGGGCGGCGAACACCGGGGAGCTGTTTTTT; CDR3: CASSIQGAANTGELFF
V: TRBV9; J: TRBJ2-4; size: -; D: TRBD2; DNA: TGTGCCAGCAGCCCATCGACTAGCGGAACAAACATTCAGTACTTC; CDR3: CASSPSTSGTNIQYF
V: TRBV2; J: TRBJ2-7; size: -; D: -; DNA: TGTGCCAGCAGTGTTGGGGGGTTCTACGAGCAGTACTTC; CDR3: CASSVGGFYEQYF
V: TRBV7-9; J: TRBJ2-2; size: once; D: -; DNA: TGTGCCAGCAGGCGGGATTACACCGGGGAGCTGTTTTTT; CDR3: CASRRDYTGELFF
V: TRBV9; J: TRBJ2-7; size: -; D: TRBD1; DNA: TGTGCCAGCAGCGTAGAGGACAGGGAATTCGAGCAGTACTTC; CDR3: CASSVEDREFEQYF